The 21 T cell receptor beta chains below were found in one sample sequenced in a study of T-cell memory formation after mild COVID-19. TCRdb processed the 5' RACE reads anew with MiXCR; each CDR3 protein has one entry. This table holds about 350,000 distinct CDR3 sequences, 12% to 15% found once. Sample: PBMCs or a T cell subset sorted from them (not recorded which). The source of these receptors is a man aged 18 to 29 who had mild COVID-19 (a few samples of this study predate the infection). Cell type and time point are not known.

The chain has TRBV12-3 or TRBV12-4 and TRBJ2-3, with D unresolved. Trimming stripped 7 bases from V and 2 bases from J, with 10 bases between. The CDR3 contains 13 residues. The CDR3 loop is CASTSYNTDTQYF. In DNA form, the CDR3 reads TGTGCCAGCACGAGCTACAACACAGATACGCAGTATTTT.

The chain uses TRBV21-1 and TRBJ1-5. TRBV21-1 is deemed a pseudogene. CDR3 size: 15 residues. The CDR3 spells CASSKRTESNQPQHF. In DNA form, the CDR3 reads TGTGCCAGCAGCAAACGCACAGAGAGCAATCAGCCCCAGCATTTT.

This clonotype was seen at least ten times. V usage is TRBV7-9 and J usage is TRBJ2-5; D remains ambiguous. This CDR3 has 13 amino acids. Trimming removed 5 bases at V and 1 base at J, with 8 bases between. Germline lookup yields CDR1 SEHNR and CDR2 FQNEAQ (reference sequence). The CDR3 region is CASSVGRQETQYF. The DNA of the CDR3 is TGTGCCAGCAGCGTTGGACGCCAAGAGACCCAGTACTTC.

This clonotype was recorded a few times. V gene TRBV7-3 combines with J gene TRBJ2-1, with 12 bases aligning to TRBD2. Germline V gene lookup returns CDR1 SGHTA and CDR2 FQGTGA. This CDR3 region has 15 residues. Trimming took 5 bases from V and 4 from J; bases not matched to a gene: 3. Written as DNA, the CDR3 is TGTGCCAGCAGCAACCTAGCGGGGGGGTACAATGAGCAGTTCTTC. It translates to CASSNLAGGYNEQFF.

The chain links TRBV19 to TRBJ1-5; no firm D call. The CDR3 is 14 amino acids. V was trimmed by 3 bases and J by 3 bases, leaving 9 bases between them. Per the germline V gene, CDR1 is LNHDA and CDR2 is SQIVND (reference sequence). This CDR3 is CASSILPFNQPQHF. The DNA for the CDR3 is TGTGCCAGTAGTATCCTTCCCTTCAATCAGCCCCAGCATTTT. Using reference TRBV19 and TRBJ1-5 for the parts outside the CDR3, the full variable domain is DGGITQSPKYLFRKEGQNVTLSCEQNLNHDAMYWYRQDPGQGLRLIYYSQIVNDFQKGDIAEGYSVSREKKESFPLTVTSAQKNPTAFYLCASSILPFNQPQHFGDGTRLSIL.

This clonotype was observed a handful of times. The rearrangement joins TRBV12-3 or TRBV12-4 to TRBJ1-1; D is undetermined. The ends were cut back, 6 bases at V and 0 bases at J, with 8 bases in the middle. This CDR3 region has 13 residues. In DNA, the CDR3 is TGTGCCAGCAGCCGACGTATGAACACTGAAGCTTTCTTT. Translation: CASSRRMNTEAFF.

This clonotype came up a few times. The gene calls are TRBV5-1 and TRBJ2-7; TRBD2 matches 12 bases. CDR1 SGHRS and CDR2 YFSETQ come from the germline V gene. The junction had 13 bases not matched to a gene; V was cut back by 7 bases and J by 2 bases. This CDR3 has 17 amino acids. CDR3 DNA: TGCGCCAGCGCCCAGAAGCGCCTAGCGGGGGGGCCCTACGAGCAGTACTTC. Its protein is CASAQKRLAGGPYEQYF.

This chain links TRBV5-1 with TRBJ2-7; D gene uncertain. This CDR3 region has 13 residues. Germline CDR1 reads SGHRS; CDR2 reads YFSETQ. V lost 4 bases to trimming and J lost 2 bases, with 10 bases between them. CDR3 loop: CASSHSPTYEQYF. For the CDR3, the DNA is TGCGCCAGCAGCCATTCCCCCACCTACGAGCAGTACTTC.

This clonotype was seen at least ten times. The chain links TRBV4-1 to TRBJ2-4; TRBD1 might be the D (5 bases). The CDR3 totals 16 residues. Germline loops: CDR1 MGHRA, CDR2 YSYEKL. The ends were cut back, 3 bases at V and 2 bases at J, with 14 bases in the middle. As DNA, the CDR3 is TGCGCCAGCAGCCAGAGGACAATGAGAACCAAAAACATTCAGTACTTC. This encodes CASSQRTMRTKNIQYF.

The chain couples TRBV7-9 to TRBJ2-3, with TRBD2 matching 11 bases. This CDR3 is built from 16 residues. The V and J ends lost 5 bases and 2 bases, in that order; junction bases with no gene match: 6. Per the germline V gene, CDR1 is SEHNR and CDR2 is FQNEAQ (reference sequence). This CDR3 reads CASSAPLAGDTDTQYF. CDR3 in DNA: TGTGCCAGCAGCGCACCACTAGCGGGGGACACAGATACGCAGTATTTT.

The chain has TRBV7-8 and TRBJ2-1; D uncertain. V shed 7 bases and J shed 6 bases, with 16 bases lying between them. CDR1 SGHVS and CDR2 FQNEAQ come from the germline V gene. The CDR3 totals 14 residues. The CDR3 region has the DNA TGTGCCAGCACCGGCCGGGCCCCGGTCAATGAGCAGTTCTTC. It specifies CASTGRAPVNEQFF.

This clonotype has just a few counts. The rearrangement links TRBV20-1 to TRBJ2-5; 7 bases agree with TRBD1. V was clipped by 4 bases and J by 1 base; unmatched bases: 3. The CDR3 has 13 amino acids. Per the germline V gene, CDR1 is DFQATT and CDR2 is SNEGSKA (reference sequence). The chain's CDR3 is CSAMDRLQETQYF. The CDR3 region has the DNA TGCAGTGCTATGGACAGGCTCCAAGAGACCCAGTACTTC.

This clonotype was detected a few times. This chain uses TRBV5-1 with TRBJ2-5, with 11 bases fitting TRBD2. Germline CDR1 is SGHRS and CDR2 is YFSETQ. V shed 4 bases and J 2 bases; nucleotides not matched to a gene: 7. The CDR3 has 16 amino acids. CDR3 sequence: CASSLPLAGAQETQYF. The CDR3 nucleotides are TGCGCCAGCAGCCTGCCACTAGCGGGGGCACAAGAGACCCAGTACTTC.

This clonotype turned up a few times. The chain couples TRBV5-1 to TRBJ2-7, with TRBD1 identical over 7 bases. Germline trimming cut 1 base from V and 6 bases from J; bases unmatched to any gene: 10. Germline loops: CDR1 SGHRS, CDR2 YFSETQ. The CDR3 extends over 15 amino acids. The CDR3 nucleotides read TGCGCCAGCAGCTTGTGGGGGCAGGGACAGACCGAGCAGTACTTC. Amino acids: CASSLWGQGQTEQYF.

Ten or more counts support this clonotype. The CDR3: CASRKTWGYYNEQFF. CDR3 nucleotide sequence: TGTGCCAGCAGGAAGACTTGGGGGTACTACAATGAGCAGTTCTTC. The rearrangement uses TRBV2 and TRBJ2-1; the D call may be TRBD1 or TRBD2 (5 bases each). The V end lost 6 bases, the J end lost 3 bases, and 15 bases lay between the germline ends. The CDR3 has 15 residues. Germline assignment: CDR1 SNHLY and CDR2 FYNNEI. The entire variable domain, with the rest obtained from reference TRBV2 and TRBJ2-1, is as follows: EPEVTQTPSHQVTQMGQEVILRCVPISNHLYFYWYRQILGQKVEFLVSFYNNEISEKSEIFDDQFSVERPDGSNFTLKIRSTKLEDSAMYFCASRKTWGYYNEQFFGPGTRLTVL.

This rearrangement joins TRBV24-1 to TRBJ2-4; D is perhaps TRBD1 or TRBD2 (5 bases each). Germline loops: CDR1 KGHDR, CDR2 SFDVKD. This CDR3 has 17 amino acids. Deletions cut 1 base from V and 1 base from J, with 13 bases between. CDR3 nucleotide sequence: TGTGCCACCAGTGATTTTGCCGGGGCGCGGGCCAAAAACATTCAGTACTTC. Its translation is CATSDFAGARAKNIQYF.

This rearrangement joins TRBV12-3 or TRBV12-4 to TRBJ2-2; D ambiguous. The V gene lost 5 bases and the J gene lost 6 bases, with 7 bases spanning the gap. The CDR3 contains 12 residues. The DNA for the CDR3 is TGTGCCAGCAGTCTCTACGCCGGGGAGCTGTTTTTT. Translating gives CASSLYAGELFF.

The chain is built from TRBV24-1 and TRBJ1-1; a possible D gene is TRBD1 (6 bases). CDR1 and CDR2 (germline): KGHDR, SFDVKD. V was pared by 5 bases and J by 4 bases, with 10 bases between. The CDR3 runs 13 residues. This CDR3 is CATSVRGGTEAFF. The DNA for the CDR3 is TGTGCCACCAGTGTGAGGGGGGGCACTGAAGCTTTCTTT.

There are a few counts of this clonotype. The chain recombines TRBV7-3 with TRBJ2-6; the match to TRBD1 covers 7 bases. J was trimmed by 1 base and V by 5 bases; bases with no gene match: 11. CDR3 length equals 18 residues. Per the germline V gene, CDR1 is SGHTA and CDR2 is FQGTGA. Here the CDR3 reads CASSRDSKLNSGANVLTF. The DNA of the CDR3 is TGTGCCAGCAGCCGGGACAGCAAGCTAAATTCTGGGGCCAACGTCCTGACTTTC.

The CDR3 is CASSPGTEVPLHF. DNA of the CDR3: TGTGCCAGCAGCCCCGGGACAGAGGTTCCCCTCCACTTT. The gene calls are TRBV5-6 and TRBJ1-6; 7 bases align to TRBD1. V was clipped by 4 bases and J by 13 bases; unmatched bases: 8. CDR1 is SGHDT and CDR2 is YYEEEE in the germline V gene. This CDR3 comprises 13 residues.

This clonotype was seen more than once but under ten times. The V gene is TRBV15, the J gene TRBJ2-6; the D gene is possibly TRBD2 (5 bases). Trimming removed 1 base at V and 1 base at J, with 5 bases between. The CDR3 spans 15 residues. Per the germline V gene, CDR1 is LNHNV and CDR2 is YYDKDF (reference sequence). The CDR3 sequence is CATSRGGSGANVLTF. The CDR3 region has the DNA TGTGCCACCAGCAGAGGAGGGTCTGGGGCCAACGTCCTGACTTTC. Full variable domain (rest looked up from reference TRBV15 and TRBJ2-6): DAMVIQNPRYQVTQFGKPVTLSCSQTLNHNVMYWYQQKSSQAPKLLFHYYDKDFNNEADTPDNFQSRRPNTSFCFLDIRSPGLGDTAMYLCATSRGGSGANVLTFGAGSRLTVL.